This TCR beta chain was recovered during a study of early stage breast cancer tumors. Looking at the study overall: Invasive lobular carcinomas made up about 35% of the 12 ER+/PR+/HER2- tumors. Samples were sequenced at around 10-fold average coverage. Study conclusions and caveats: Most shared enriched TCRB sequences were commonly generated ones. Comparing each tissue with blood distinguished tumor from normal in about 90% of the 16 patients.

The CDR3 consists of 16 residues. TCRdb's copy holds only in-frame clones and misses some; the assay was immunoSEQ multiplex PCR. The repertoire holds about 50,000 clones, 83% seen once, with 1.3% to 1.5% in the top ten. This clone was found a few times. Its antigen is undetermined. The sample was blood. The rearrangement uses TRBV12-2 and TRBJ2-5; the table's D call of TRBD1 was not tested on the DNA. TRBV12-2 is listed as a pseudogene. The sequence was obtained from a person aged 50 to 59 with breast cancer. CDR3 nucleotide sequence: TGTGCAAGTCGTCTACCCACGCCGACATTTCAAGAGACCCAGTACTTC. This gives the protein CASRLPTPTFQETQYF.